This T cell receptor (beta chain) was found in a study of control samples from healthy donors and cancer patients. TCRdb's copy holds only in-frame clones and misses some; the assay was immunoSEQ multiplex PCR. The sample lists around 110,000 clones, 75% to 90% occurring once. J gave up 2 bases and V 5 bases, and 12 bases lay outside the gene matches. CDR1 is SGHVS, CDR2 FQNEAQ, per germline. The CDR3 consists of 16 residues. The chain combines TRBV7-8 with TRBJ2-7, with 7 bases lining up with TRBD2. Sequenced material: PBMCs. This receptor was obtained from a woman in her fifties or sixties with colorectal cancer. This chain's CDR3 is CASSRTGTGTTYEQYF. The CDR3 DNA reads TGTGCCAGCAGCCGAACCGGTACCGGGACTACCTACGAGCAGTACTTC.